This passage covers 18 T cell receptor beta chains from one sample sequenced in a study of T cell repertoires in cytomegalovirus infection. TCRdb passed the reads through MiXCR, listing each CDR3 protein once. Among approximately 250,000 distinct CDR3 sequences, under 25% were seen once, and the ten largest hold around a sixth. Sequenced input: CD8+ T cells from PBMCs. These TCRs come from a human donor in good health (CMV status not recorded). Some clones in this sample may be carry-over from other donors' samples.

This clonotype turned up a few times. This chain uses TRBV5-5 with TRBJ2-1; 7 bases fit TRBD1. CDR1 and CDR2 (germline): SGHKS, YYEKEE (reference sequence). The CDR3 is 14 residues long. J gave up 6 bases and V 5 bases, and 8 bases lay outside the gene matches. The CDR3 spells CASREGTEPNEQFF. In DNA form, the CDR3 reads TGTGCCAGCAGAGAGGGGACAGAGCCCAATGAGCAGTTCTTC. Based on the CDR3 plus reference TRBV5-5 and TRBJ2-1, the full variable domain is DAGVTQSPTHLIKTRGQQVTLRCSPISGHKSVSWYQQVLGQGPQFIFQYYEKEERGRGNFPDRFSARQFPNYSSELNVNALLLGDSALYLCASREGTEPNEQFFGPGTRLTVL.

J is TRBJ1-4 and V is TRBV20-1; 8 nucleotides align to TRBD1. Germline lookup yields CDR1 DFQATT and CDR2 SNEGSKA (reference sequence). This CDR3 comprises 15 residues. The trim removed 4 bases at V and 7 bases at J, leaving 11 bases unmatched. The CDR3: CSAIRQGRGGEKLFF. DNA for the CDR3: TGCAGTGCTATCCGACAGGGGAGGGGTGGTGAAAAACTGTTTTTT.

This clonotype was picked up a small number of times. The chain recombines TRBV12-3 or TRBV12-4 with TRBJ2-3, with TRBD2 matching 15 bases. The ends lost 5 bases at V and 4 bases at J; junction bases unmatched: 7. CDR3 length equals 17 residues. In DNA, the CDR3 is TGTGCCAGCAGTAACCGGACTAGCGGGGGGGCAGCAGATACGCAGTATTTT. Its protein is CASSNRTSGGAADTQYF.

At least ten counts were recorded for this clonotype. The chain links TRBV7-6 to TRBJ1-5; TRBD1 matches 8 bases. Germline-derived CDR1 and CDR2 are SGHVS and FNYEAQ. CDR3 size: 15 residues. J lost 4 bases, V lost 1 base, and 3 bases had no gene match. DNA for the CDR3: TGTGCCAGCAGCTTAGGACAGGGGTGGAATCAGCCCCAGCATTTT. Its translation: CASSLGQGWNQPQHF.

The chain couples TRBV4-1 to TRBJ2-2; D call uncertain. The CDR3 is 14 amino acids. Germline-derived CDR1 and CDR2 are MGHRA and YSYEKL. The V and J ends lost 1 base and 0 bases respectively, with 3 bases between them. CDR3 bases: TGCGCCAGCAGCCAAGGGCCGAACACCGGGGAGCTGTTTTTT. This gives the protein CASSQGPNTGELFF.

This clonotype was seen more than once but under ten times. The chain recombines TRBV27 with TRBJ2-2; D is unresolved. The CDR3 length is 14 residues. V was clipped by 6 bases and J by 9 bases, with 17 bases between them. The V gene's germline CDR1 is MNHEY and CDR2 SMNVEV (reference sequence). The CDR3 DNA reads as TGTGCCAGCAGCCCCGGATGGACGGTACGGGAGCTGTTTTTT. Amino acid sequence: CASSPGWTVRELFF.

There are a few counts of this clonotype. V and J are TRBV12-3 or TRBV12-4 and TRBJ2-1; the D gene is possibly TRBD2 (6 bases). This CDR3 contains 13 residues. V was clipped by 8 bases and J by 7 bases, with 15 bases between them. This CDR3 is CASAGTPKNEQFF. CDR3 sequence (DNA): TGTGCCAGCGCCGGGACTCCGAAGAATGAGCAGTTCTTC.

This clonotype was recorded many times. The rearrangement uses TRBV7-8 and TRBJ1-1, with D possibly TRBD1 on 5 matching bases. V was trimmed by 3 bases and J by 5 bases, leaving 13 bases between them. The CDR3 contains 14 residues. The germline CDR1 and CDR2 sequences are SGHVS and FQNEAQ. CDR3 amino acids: CASSLVGLGTEAFF. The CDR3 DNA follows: TGTGCCAGCAGCTTGGTGGGGCTGGGGACTGAAGCTTTCTTT.

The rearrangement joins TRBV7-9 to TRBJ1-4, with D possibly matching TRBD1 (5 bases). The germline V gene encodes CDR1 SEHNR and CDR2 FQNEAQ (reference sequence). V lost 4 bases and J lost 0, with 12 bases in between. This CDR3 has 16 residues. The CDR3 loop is CASSSPGAPTNEKLFF. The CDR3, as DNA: TGTGCCAGCAGCTCCCCCGGGGCCCCAACTAATGAAAAACTGTTTTTT.

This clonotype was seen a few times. CDR3 in DNA: TGTGCCAGCAGCGCAATCGACAGGATCTCTGGGGCCAACGTCCTGACTTTC. Protein: CASSAIDRISGANVLTF. J is TRBJ2-6 and V is TRBV7-9, with D possibly being TRBD1 (6 bases). CDR1 SEHNR and CDR2 FQNEAQ come from the germline V gene (reference sequence). Trimming took off 5 bases at V and 0 bases at J, with 14 bases between the two ends. The CDR3 length is 17 residues.

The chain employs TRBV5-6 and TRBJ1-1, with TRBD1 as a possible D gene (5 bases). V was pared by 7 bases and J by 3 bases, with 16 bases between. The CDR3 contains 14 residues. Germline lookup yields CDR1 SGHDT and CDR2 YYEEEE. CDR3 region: CASRISGGDTEAFF. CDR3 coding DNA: TGTGCCAGCCGAATTTCGGGGGGGGACACTGAAGCTTTCTTT.

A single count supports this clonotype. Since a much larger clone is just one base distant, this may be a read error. In DNA, the CDR3 is TGTGCCAGCAGCTTAAACAGGGTGGGCTCTGGGACCAACGTCCTGACTTTC. Amino acid sequence: CASSLNRVGSGTNVLTF. This chain connects TRBV7-2 to TRBJ2-6; a possible D gene is TRBD1 (6 bases). Germline CDR1 reads SGHTA; CDR2 reads FQGNSA. The CDR3 covers 17 residues.

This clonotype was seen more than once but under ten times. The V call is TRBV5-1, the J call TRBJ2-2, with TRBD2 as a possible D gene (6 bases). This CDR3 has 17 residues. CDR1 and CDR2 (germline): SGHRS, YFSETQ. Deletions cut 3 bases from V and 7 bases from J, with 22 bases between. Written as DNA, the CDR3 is TGCGCCAGCAGCTCAATGGGGGGATCAGGGACGAACGGGGAGCTGTTTTTT. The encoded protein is CASSSMGGSGTNGELFF.

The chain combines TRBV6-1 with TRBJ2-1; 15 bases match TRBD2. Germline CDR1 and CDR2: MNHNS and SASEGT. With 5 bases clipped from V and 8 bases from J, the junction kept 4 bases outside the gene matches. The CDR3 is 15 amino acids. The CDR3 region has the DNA TGTGCCAGCAGTTCAGGACTAGCGGGGGGGGATGAGCAGTTCTTC. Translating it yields CASSSGLAGGDEQFF.

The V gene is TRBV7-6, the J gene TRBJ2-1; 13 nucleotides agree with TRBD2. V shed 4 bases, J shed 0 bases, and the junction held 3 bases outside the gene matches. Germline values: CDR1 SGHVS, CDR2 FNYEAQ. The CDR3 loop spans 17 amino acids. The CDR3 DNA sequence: TGTGCCAGCAGCTCGACTAGCGGGGGGAGCTCCTACAATGAGCAGTTCTTC. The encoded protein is CASSSTSGGSSYNEQFF.

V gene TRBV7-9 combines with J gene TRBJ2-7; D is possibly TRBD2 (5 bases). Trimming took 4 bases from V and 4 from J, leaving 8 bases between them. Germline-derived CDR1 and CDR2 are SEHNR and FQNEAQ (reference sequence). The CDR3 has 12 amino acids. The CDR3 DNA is TGTGCCAGCAGCTGGAGGTCGTACGAGCAGTACTTC. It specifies CASSWRSYEQYF.

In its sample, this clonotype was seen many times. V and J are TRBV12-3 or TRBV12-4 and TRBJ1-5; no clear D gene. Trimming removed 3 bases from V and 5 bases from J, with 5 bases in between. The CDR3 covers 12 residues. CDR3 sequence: CASSFWDQPQHF. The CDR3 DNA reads TGTGCCAGCAGTTTTTGGGATCAGCCCCAGCATTTT.

The CDR3 DNA reads as TGTGCCAGCAGCCCACAGGGCGGGTCGGGGATCGAGACCCAGTACTTC. Its translation is CASSPQGGSGIETQYF. This sequence joins TRBV7-9 and TRBJ2-5, with D tentatively TRBD1 (6 bases). The CDR3 runs to 16 residues. The V end was cut by 5 bases, the J end by 5 bases, with 21 bases between. Looked up from germline, CDR1 is SEHNR and CDR2 is FQNEAQ (reference sequence).